This T cell receptor (beta chain) is from a study of CD8 T cells in Susac syndrome. General study findings and limits: Clonal expansion involving Susac CD8+ cells peaked in TEMRA cells and active patients.

Sequencing of TCR beta drew on CD8+ and CD4+ T cells from blood. The V end was cut by 4 bases, the J end by 5 bases, with 20 bases between. The CDR3 has 16 residues. Germline CDR1 is LNHNV and CDR2 is YYDKDF (reference sequence). This clonotype was counted once. Its cognate antigen is unknown. RNA in amounts of roughly 0.5 to 1 ug was reverse transcribed with random hexamers. TCR beta CDR3 was amplified by immunoSEQ covering 54 Vbeta and 13 Jbeta. One entry per CDR3 protein results from TCRdb running MiXCR on the immunoSEQ multiplex PCR reads. This table has over 80,000 distinct CDR3 sequences, 94% appearing once.

Sequences were obtained from CD8+ T cells from PBMCs. The chain has TRBV15 and TRBJ1-1; a weak D match, TRBD1 (6 bases). The origin of this receptor is a human donor with Susac syndrome. The CDR3 nucleotides read TGTGCCACCAGCATAGGGACAATGGGATCGGGTACTGAAGCTTTCTTT. Its protein is CATSIGTMGSGTEAFF.